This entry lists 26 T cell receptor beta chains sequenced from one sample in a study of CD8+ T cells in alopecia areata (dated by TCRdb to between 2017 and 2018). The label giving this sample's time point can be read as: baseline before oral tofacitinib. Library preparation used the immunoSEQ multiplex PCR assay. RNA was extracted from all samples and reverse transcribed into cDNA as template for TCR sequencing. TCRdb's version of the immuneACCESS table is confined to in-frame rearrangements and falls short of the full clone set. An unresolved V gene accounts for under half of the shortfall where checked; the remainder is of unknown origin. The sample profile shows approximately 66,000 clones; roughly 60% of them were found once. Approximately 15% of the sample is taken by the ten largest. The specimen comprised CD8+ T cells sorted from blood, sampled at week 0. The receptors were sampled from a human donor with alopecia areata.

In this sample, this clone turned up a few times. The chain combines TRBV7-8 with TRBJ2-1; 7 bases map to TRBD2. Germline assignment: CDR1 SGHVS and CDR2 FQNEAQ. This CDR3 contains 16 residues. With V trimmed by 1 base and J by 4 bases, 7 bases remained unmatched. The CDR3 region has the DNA TGTGCCAGCAGCTTAGGTCGTCTAGCGGCTTACAATGAGCAGTTCTTC. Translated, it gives CASSLGRLAAYNEQFF.

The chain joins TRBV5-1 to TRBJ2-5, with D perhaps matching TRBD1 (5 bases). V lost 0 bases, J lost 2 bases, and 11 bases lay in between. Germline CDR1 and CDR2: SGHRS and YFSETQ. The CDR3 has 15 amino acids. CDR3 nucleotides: TGCGCCAGCAGCTTGGTAGTAGGGGTTCAAGAGACCCAGTACTTC. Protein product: CASSLVVGVQETQYF.

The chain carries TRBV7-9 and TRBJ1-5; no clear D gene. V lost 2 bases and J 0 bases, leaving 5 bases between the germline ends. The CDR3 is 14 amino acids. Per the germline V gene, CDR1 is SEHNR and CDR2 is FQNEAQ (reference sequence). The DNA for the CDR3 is TGTGCCAGCAGCTTATTAGATAGCAATCAGCCCCAGCATTTT. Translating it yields CASSLLDSNQPQHF.

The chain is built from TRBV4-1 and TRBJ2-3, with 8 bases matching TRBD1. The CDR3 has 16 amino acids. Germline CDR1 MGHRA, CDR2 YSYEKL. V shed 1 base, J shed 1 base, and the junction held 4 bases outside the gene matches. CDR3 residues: CASSQGPGQGTDTQYF. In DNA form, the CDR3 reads TGCGCCAGCAGCCAAGGGCCGGGACAGGGCACAGATACGCAGTATTTT.

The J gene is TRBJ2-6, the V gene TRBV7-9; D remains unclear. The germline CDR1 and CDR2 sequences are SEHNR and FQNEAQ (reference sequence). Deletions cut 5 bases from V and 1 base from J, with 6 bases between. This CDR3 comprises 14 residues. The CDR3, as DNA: TGTGCCAGCAGCCCCACTTCTGGGGCCAACGTCCTGACTTTC. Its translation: CASSPTSGANVLTF.

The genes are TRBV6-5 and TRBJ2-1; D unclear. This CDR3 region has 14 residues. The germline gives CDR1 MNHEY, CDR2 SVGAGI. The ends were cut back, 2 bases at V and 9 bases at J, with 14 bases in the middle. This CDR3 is CASSYTSSSSEQFF. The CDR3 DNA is TGTGCCAGCAGTTACACATCGAGTTCGAGTGAGCAGTTCTTC.

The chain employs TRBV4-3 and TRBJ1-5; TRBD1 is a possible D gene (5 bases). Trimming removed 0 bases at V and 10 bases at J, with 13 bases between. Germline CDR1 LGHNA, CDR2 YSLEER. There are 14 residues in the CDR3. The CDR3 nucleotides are TGCGCCAGCAGCCAAGACAGGGAATCAGGCCCCCAGCATTTT. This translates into CASSQDRESGPQHF.

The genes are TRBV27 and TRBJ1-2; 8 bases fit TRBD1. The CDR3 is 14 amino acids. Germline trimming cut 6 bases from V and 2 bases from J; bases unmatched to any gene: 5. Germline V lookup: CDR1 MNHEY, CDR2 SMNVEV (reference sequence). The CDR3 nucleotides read TGTGCCAGCAGCCTGACAGGGGCAAACTATGGCTACACCTTC. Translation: CASSLTGANYGYTF.

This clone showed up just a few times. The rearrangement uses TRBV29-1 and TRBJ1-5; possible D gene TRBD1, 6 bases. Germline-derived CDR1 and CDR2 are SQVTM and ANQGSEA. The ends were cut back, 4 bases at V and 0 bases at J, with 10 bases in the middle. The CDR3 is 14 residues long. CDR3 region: CSVVRGYSNQPQHF. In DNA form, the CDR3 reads TGCAGCGTTGTCAGGGGTTATAGCAATCAGCCCCAGCATTTT.

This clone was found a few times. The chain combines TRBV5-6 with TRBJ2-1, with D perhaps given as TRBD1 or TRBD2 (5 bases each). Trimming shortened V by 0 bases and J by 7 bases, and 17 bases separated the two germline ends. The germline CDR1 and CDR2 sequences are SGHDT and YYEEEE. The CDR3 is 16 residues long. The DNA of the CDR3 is TGTGCCAGCAGCTTGGCAGGCTTAGGGACGAAAAATGAGCAGTTCTTC. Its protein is CASSLAGLGTKNEQFF.

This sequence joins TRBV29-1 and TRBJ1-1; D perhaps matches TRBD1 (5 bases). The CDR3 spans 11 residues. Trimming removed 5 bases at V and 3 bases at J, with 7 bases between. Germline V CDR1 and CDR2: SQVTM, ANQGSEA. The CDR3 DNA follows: TGCAGCGTTCGGGGGGACACTGAAGCTTTCTTT. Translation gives CSVRGDTEAFF.

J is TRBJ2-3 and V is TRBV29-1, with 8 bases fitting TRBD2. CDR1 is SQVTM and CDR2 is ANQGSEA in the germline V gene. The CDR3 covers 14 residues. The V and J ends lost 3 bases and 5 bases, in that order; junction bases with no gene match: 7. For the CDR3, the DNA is TGCAGCGTTGACAACGAGACTAGCGTAGATACGCAGTATTTT. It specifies CSVDNETSVDTQYF.

The CDR3 protein is CASSQHLDKLPGELFF. The CDR3, as DNA: TGCGCCAGCAGCCAGCATCTCGACAAGCTCCCCGGGGAGCTGTTTTTT. The chain uses TRBV4-3 and TRBJ2-2; D is unresolved. The ends were cut back, 3 bases at V and 6 bases at J, with 17 bases in the middle. Germline-derived CDR1 and CDR2 are LGHNA and YSLEER. The CDR3 runs 16 residues.

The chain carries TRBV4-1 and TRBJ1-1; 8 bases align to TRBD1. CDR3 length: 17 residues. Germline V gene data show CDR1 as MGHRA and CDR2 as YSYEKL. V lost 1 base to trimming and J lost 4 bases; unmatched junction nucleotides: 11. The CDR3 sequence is CASSQADRGRRSTEAFF. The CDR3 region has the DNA TGCGCCAGCAGCCAAGCTGACAGGGGCCGCCGTAGCACTGAAGCTTTCTTT.

In DNA, the CDR3 is TGTGCCAGTAGTACCGGACAGGGTGGGGAAGGCTACACCTTC. Its protein is CASSTGQGGEGYTF. The J gene is TRBJ1-2, the V gene TRBV19, with TRBD1 matching 8 bases. The CDR3 length is 14 residues. Per the germline V gene, CDR1 is LNHDA and CDR2 is SQIVND (reference sequence). After removal of 4 bases from V and 8 bases from J, the junction contained 9 bases not matched to a gene.

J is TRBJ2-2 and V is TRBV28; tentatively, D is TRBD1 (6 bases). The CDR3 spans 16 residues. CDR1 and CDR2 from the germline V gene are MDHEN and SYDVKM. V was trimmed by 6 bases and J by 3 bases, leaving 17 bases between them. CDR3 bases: TGTGCCAGCAGGGGACACTCTACACAACACACCGGGGAGCTGTTTTTT. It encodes CASRGHSTQHTGELFF. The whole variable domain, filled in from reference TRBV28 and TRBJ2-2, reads DVKVTQSSRYLVKRTGEKVFLECVQDMDHENMFWYRQDPGLGLRLIYFSYDVKMKEKGDIPEGYSVSREKKERFSLILESASTNQTSMYLCASRGHSTQHTGELFFGEGSRLTVL.

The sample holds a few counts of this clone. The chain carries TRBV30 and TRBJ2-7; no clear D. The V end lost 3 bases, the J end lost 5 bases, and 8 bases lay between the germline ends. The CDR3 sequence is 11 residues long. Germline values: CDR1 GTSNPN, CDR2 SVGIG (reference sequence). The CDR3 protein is CAWRVRNEQYF. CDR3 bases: TGTGCCTGGAGGGTTCGGAACGAGCAGTACTTC.

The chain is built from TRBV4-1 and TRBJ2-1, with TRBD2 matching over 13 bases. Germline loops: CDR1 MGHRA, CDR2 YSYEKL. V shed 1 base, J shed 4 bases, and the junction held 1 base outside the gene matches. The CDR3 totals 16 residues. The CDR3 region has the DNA TGCGCCAGCAGCCAAGGGGGACTAGCGGGATACAATGAGCAGTTCTTC. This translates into CASSQGGLAGYNEQFF.

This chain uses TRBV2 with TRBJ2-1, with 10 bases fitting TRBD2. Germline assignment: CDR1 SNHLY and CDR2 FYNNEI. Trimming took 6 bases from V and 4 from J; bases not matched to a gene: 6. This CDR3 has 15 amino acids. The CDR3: CASSDGLAAYNEQFF. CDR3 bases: TGTGCCAGCAGCGACGGACTAGCGGCTTACAATGAGCAGTTCTTC.

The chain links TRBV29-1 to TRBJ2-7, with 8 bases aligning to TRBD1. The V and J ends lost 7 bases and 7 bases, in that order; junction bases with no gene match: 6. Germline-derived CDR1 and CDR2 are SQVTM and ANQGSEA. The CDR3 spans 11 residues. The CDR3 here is CSAGQGGEQYF. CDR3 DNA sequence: TGCAGCGCTGGACAGGGTGGAGAGCAGTACTTC.

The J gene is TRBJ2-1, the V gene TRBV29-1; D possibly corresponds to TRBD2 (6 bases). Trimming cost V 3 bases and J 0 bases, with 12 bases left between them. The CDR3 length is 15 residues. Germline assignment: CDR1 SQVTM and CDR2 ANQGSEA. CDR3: CSVELRGSSYNEQFF. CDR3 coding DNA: TGCAGCGTTGAGCTGCGGGGTAGCTCCTACAATGAGCAGTTCTTC.

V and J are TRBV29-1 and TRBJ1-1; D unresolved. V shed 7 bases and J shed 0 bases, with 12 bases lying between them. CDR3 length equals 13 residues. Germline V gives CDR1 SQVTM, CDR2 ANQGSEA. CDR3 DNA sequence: TGCAGCGGGGGAGGTGGAATGAACACTGAAGCTTTCTTT. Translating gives CSGGGGMNTEAFF.

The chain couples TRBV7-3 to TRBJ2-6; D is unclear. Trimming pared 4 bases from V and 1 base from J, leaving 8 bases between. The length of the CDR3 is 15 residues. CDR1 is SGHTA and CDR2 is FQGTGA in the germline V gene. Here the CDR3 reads CASSSGPSGANVLTF. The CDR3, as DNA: TGTGCCAGCAGCTCAGGCCCTTCTGGGGCCAACGTCCTGACTTTC.

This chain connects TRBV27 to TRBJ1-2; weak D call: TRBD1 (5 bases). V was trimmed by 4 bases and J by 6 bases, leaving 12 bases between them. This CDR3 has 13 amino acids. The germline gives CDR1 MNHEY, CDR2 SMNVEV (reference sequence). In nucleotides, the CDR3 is TGTGCCAGCAGTTCCCCAGGGATGAATGGCTACACCTTC. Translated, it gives CASSSPGMNGYTF.

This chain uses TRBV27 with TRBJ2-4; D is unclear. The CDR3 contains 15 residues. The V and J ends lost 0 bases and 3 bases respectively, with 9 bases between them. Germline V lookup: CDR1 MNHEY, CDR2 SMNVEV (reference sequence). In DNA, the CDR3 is TGTGCCAGCAGTTTATCGAGGCCCATCAAAAACATTCAGTACTTC. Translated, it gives CASSLSRPIKNIQYF.

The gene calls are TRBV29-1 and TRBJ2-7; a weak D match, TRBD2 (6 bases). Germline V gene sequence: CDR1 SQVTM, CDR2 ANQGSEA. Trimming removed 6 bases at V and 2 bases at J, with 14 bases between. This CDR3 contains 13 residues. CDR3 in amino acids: CSVLEGWAYEQYF. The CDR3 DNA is TGCAGCGTACTGGAGGGGTGGGCCTACGAGCAGTACTTC.